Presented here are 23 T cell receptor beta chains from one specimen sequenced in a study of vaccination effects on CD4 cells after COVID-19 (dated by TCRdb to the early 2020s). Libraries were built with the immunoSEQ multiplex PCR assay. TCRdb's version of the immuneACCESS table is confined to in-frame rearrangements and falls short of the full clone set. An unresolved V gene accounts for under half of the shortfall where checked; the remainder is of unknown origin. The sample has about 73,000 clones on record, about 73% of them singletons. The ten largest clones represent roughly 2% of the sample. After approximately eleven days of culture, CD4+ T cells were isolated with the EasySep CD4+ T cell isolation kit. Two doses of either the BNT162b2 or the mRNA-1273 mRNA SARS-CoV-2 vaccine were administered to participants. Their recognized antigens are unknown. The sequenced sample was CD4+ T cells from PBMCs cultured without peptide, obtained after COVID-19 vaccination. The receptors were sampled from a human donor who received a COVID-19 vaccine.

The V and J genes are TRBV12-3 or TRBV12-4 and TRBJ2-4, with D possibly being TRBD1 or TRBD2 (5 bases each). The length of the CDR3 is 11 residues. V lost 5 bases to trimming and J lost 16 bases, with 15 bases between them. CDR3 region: CASSRGTSLYF. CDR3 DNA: TGTGCCAGCAGTCGAGGGACGTCCTTATACTTC.

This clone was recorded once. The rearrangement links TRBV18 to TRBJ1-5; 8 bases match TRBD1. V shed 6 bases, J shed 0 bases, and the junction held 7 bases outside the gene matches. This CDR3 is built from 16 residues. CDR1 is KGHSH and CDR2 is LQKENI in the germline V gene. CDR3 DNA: TGTGCCAGCTCGTTCGCAGGGGGCAGTAGCAATCAGCCCCAGCATTTT. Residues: CASSFAGGSSNQPQHF.

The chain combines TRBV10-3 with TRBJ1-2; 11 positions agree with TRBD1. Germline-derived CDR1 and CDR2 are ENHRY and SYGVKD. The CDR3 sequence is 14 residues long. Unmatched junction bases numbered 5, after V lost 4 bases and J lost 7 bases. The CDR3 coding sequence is TGTGCCATCAGTGGGGACAGGGGGATCGGTGGCTACACCTTC. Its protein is CAISGDRGIGGYTF.

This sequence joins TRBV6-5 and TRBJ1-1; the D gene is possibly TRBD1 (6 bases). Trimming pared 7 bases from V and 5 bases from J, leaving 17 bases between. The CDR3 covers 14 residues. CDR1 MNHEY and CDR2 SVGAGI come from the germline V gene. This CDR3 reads CASTYGGARTEAFF. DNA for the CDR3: TGTGCCAGCACCTATGGGGGGGCGAGAACTGAAGCTTTCTTT.

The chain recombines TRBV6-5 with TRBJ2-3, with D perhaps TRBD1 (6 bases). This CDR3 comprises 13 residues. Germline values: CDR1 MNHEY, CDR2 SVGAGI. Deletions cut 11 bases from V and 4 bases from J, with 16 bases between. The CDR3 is CAGTPSGPDTQYF. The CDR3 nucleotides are TGTGCCGGGACACCTTCCGGCCCAGATACGCAGTATTTT.

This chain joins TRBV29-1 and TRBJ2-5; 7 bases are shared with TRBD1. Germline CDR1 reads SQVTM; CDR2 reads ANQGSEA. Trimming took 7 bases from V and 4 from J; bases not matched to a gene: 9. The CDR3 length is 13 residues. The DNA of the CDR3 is TGCAGCGGCGCAAGACAGGGCCGAGAGACCCAGTACTTC. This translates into CSGARQGRETQYF.

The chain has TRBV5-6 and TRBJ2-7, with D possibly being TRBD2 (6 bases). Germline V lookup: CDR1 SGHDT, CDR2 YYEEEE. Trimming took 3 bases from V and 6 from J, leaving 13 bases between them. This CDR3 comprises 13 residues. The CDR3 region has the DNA TGTGCCAGCAGCTGGAGGGGCTCTGGCGAGCAGTACGTC. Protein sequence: CASSWRGSGEQYV.

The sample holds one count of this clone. The CDR3 DNA reads as TGTGCCTCCCCTATAGCGGGGGGGAGCACCTACAATGAGCAGTTCTTC. It yields the protein CASPIAGGSTYNEQFF. The chain links TRBV30 to TRBJ2-1, with 11 bases matching TRBD2. The CDR3 contains 16 residues. Unmatched junction bases numbered 10, after V lost 7 bases and J lost 2 bases. In germline, CDR1 is GTSNPN, CDR2 SVGIG (reference sequence). Together with reference TRBV30 and TRBJ2-1, the CDR3 gives the full variable domain: SQTIHQWPATLVQPVGSPLSLECTVEGTSNPNLYWYRQAAGRGLQLLFYSVGIGQISSEVPQNLSASRPQDRQFILSSKKLLLSDSGFYLCASPIAGGSTYNEQFFGPGTRLTVL.

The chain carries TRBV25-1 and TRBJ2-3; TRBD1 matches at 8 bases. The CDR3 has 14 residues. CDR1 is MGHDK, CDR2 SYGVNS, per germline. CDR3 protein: CATGDPSSTDTQYF. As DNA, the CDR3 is TGTGCGACAGGGGATCCTTCTAGCACAGATACGCAGTATTTT. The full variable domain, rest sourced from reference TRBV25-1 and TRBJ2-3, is EADIYQTPRYLVIGTGKKITLECSQTMGHDKMYWYQQDPGMELHLIHYSYGVNSTEKGDLSSESTVSRIRTEHFPLTLESARPSHTSQYLCATGDPSSTDTQYFGPGTRLTVL.

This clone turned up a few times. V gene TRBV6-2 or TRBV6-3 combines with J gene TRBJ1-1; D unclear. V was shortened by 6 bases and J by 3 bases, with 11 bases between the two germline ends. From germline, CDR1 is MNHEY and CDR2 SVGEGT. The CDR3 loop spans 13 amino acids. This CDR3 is CASSPRHHTEAFF. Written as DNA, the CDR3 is TGTGCCAGCAGCCCCCGGCACCACACTGAAGCTTTCTTT.

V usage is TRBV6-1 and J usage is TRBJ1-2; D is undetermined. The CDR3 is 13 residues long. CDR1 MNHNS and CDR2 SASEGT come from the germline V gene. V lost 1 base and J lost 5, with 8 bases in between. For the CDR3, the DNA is TGTGCCAGCAGTGAAGACAGCGCTTATGGCTACACCTTC. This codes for CASSEDSAYGYTF.

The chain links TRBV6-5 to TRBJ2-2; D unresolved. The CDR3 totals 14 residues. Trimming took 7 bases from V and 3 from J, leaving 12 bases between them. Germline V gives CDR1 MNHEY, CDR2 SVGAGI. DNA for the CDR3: TGTGCCAGCATGGAGCCGAGTCACACCGGGGAGCTGTTTTTT. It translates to CASMEPSHTGELFF.

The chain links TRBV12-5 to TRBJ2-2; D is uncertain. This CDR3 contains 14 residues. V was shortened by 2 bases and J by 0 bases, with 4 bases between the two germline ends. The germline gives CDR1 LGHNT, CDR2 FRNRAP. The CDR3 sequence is CASGLRPNTGELFF. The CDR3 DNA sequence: TGTGCTAGTGGTTTGCGTCCGAACACCGGGGAGCTGTTTTTT.

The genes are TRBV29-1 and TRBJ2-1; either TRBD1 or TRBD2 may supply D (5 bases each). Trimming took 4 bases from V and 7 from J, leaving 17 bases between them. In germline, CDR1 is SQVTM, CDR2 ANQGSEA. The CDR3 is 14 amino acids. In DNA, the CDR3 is TGCAGCGTTGGGCCCGGGGCAGGGAAGAATGAGCAGTTCTTC. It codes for CSVGPGAGKNEQFF.

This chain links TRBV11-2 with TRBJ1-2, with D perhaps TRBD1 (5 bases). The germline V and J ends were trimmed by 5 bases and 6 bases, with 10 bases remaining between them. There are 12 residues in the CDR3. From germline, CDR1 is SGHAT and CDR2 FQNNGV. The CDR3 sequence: CASSRQKDGYTF. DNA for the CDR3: TGTGCCAGCAGCCGACAGAAGGATGGCTACACCTTC.

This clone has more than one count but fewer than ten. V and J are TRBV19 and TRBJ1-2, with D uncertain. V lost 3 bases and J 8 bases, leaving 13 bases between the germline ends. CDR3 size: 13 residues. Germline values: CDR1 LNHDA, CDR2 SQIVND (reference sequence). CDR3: CASSILRGWGYTF. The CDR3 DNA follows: TGTGCCAGTAGTATTCTACGGGGTTGGGGCTACACCTTC.

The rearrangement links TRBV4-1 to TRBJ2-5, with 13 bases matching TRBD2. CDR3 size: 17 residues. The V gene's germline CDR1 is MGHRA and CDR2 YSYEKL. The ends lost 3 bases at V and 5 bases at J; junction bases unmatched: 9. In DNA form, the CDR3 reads TGCGCCAGCAGCCACAGACTAGCGGGGGGATTAGGGGAGACCCAGTACTTC. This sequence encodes CASSHRLAGGLGETQYF.

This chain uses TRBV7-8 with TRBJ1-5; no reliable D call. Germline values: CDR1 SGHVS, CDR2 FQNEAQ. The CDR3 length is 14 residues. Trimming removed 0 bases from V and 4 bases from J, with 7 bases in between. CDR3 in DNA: TGTGCCAGCAGCTTAGCGTCAGTGAATCAGCCCCAGCATTTT. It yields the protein CASSLASVNQPQHF. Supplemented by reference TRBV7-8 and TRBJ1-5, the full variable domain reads GAGVSQSPRYKVAKRGQDVALRCDPISGHVSLFWYQQALGQGPEFLTYFQNEAQLDKSGLPSDRFFAERPEGSVSTLKIQRTQQEDSAVYLCASSLASVNQPQHFGDGTRLSIL.

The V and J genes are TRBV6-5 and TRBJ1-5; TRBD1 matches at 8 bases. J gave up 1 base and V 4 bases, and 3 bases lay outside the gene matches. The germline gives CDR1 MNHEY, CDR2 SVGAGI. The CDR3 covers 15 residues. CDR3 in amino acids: CASSSDRASNQPQHF. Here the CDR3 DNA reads TGTGCCAGCAGTTCGGACAGGGCCAGCAATCAGCCCCAGCATTTT.

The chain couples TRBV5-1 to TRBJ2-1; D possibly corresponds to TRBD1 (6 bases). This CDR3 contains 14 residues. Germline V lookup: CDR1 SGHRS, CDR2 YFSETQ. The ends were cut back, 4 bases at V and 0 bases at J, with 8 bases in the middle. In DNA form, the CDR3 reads TGCGCCAGCAGCCAGACAGGCTCCTACAATGAGCAGTTCTTC. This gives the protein CASSQTGSYNEQFF.

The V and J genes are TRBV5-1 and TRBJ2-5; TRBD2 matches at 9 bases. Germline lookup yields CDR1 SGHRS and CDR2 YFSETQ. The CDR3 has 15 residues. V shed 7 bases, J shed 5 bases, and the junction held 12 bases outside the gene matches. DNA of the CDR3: TGCGCCAGCTCCTCTGGGGCGGGGGGGCAGGAGACCCAGTACTTC. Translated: CASSSGAGGQETQYF.

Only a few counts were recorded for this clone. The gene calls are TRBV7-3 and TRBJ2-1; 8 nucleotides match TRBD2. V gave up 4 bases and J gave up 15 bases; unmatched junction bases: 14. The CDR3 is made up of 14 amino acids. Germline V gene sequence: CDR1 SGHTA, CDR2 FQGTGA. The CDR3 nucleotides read TGTGCCAGCAGCTCCTTATCCGGTGGAGCGGGGGTGTTCTTC. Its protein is CASSSLSGGAGVFF.

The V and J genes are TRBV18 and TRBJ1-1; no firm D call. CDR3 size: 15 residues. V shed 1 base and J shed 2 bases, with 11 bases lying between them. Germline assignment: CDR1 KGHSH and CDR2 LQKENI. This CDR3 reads CASSPLGSGNTEAFF. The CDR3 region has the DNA TGTGCCAGCTCACCACTAGGGAGCGGAAACACTGAAGCTTTCTTT.